One and the same sample provided the 20 T cell receptor beta chains below, sequenced in a study of cytomegalovirus exposure and HLA in healthy donors. Generated by immunoSEQ multiplex PCR, the TCRdb table keeps only in-frame clones and is missing some. The sample carries some 150,000 clones, around 90% recorded once. Sequencing input: PBMCs. These receptors all come from a man aged 18 to 29 in good health and CMV-seronegative.

This CDR3 reads CASSGRLAGTQETQYF. DNA for the CDR3: TGCGCCAGCAGTGGGAGACTAGCGGGGACCCAAGAGACCCAGTACTTC. This sequence joins TRBV10-1 and TRBJ2-5; 11 nucleotides align to TRBD2. V lost 4 bases and J lost 1; bases outside the gene matches: 5. This CDR3 is built from 16 residues. Looked up from germline, CDR1 is WNHNN and CDR2 is SYGVQD (reference sequence).

The chain uses TRBV7-8 and TRBJ2-5; tentatively, D is TRBD1 (5 bases). There are 12 residues in the CDR3. The V end lost 9 bases, the J end lost 1 base, and 9 bases lay between the germline ends. The germline gives CDR1 SGHVS, CDR2 FQNEAQ. CDR3 protein: CASGHSQETQYF. The CDR3 nucleotides read TGTGCCAGTGGACACTCCCAAGAGACCCAGTACTTC.

The rearrangement joins TRBV7-2 to TRBJ2-7, with a possible D match to TRBD1 (6 bases). In germline, CDR1 is SGHTA, CDR2 FQGNSA. V lost 1 base and J lost 12, with 10 bases in between. The CDR3 runs 11 residues. DNA for the CDR3: TGTGCCAGCAGCTTAGATCAGGGGCCGTACTTC. Amino acid sequence: CASSLDQGPYF. Combining the CDR3 with reference TRBV7-2 and TRBJ2-7 gives the whole variable domain GAGVSQSPSNKVTEKGKDVELRCDPISGHTALYWYRQSLGQGLEFLIYFQGNSAPDKSGLPSDRFSAERTGGSVSTLTIQRTQQEDSAVYLCASSLDQGPYFGPGTRLTVT.

Only one count was recorded for this clone. The rearrangement joins TRBV27 to TRBJ2-2, with 7 bases aligning to TRBD2. Germline CDR1 and CDR2: MNHEY and SMNVEV (reference sequence). The CDR3 contains 17 residues. V shed 2 bases and J 4 bases; nucleotides not matched to a gene: 10. In DNA, the CDR3 is TGTGCCAGCAGTTTACAGGGAGGGAGACGCGGCACCGGGGAGCTGTTTTTT. Protein sequence: CASSLQGGRRGTGELFF.

The chain employs TRBV18 and TRBJ2-5; D unclear. With 3 bases removed from V and 5 bases from J, the gap between germline ends came to 13 bases. CDR1 KGHSH and CDR2 LQKENI come from the germline V gene. This CDR3 is built from 14 residues. This CDR3 reads CASSPPSLGETQYF. The CDR3 DNA is TGTGCCAGCTCACCCCCCTCCCTCGGTGAGACCCAGTACTTC. Looking up the rest from reference TRBV18 and TRBJ2-5 gives the full variable domain: NAGVMQNPRHLVRRRGQEARLRCSPMKGHSHVYWYRQLPEEGLKFMVYLQKENIIDESGMPKERFSAEFPKEGPSILRIQQVVRGDSAAYFCASSPPSLGETQYFGPGTRLLVL.

The chain employs TRBV10-2 and TRBJ2-1; a weak D match, TRBD2 (6 bases). Germline V gene lookup returns CDR1 WSHSY and CDR2 SAAADI. The CDR3 is 11 residues long. The germline V and J ends were trimmed by 0 bases and 12 bases, with 6 bases remaining between them. CDR3 DNA sequence: TGCGCCAGCAGTGAGTCGGGAGGGCAGTTCTTC. Protein product: CASSESGGQFF.

The table lists this clone with a count of one. The chain links TRBV5-1 to TRBJ2-6, with 11 bases that match TRBD1. Per germline, CDR1 SGHRS and CDR2 YFSETQ. This CDR3 has 18 amino acids. V lost 0 bases to trimming and J lost 2 bases; unmatched junction nucleotides: 4. The DNA for the CDR3 is TGCGCCAGCAGCTTGGTGGGACAGGGGGTGGCTGGGGCCAACGTCCTGACTTTC. Translation gives CASSLVGQGVAGANVLTF.

The rearrangement uses TRBV7-2 and TRBJ2-5; D may be TRBD1 (5 bases). Deletions cut 4 bases from V and 0 bases from J, with 12 bases between. Germline CDR1 SGHTA, CDR2 FQGNSA. The CDR3 runs to 15 residues. This chain's CDR3 is CASSSPRQYQETQYF. The CDR3 DNA is TGTGCCAGCAGCTCCCCTCGACAGTACCAAGAGACCCAGTACTTC. Variable domain in full (rest from reference TRBV7-2 and TRBJ2-5): GAGVSQSPSNKVTEKGKDVELRCDPISGHTALYWYRQSLGQGLEFLIYFQGNSAPDKSGLPSDRFSAERTGGSVSTLTIQRTQQEDSAVYLCASSSPRQYQETQYFGPGTRLLVL.

This chain connects TRBV30 to TRBJ1-5; weak D call: TRBD1 (5 bases). The CDR3 consists of 14 residues. CDR1 and CDR2 from the germline V gene are GTSNPN and SVGIG (reference sequence). V was pared by 0 bases and J by 4 bases, with 10 bases between. CDR3: CAWSVDTSNQPQHF. The CDR3 nucleotides are TGTGCCTGGAGTGTGGACACCTCAAATCAGCCCCAGCATTTT.

This rearrangement joins TRBV7-2 to TRBJ1-5, with D possibly being TRBD1 (5 bases). The V and J ends lost 5 bases and 6 bases respectively, with 14 bases between them. CDR3 length equals 14 residues. CDR1 and CDR2 (germline): SGHTA, FQGNSA. This chain's CDR3 is CASSDPGGSQPQHF. In nucleotides, the CDR3 is TGTGCCAGCAGCGACCCCGGGGGGAGTCAGCCCCAGCATTTT. Filled out from reference TRBV7-2 and TRBJ1-5, the complete variable domain reads GAGVSQSPSNKVTEKGKDVELRCDPISGHTALYWYRQSLGQGLEFLIYFQGNSAPDKSGLPSDRFSAERTGGSVSTLTIQRTQQEDSAVYLCASSDPGGSQPQHFGDGTRLSIL.

This clone was detected a few times. The chain couples TRBV4-1 to TRBJ1-5; TRBD1 is a possible D gene (5 bases). V lost 3 bases to trimming and J lost 5 bases, with 11 bases between them. CDR1 and CDR2 from the germline V gene are MGHRA and YSYEKL. This CDR3 spans 14 amino acids. The CDR3 DNA reads TGCGCCAGCAGCCATCGGAGGGGCGATCAGCCCCAGCATTTT. Translated, it gives CASSHRRGDQPQHF.

J is TRBJ2-7 and V is TRBV6-5, with no clear D. The CDR3 runs 13 residues. Germline V lookup: CDR1 MNHEY, CDR2 SVGAGI. Trimming left V 0 bases short and J 3 bases short, with 6 bases between. CDR3 nucleotide sequence: TGTGCCAGCAGTTACTCGAGAATCTACGAGCAGTACTTC. It is translated as CASSYSRIYEQYF.

This clone has just a few counts. CDR3 sequence: CASSLLTGSSYEQYF. The CDR3, as DNA: TGTGCCAGCAGTTTATTGACAGGGAGCTCCTACGAGCAGTACTTC. This sequence joins TRBV28 and TRBJ2-7, with 7 bases lining up with TRBD1. CDR1 MDHEN and CDR2 SYDVKM come from the germline V gene. Unmatched junction bases numbered 3, after V lost 1 base and J lost 0 bases. This CDR3 has 15 amino acids.

The V and J genes are TRBV7-2 and TRBJ2-3; D may be TRBD2 (5 bases). The CDR3 sequence is 15 residues long. The germline V gene has CDR1 SGHTA and CDR2 FQGNSA. Trimming removed 8 bases from V and 2 bases from J, with 17 bases in between. The CDR3 sequence is CASAPSLLSTDTQYF. CDR3 nucleotides: TGTGCCAGCGCCCCTAGCTTGCTTTCCACAGATACGCAGTATTTT. The variable domain in full, completed from reference TRBV7-2 and TRBJ2-3, reads GAGVSQSPSNKVTEKGKDVELRCDPISGHTALYWYRQSLGQGLEFLIYFQGNSAPDKSGLPSDRFSAERTGGSVSTLTIQRTQQEDSAVYLCASAPSLLSTDTQYFGPGTRLTVL.

The gene calls are TRBV27 and TRBJ2-1; tentative D call: TRBD2 (5 bases). CDR1 and CDR2 (germline): MNHEY, SMNVEV (reference sequence). The CDR3 is made up of 14 amino acids. Trimming removed 6 bases from V and 4 bases from J, with 13 bases in between. The CDR3, as DNA: TGTGCCAGCAGCGGGATTACCCAATACAATGAGCAGTTCTTC. It yields the protein CASSGITQYNEQFF.

This clone was observed once. The chain employs TRBV29-1 and TRBJ1-1, with no clear D. The CDR3 is 15 amino acids. Trimming removed 0 bases at V and 4 bases at J, with 15 bases between. Germline V gene data show CDR1 as SQVTM and CDR2 as ANQGSEA. CDR3 bases: TGCAGCGTTGAAGATATGGGCAGTACCGGCACTGAAGCTTTCTTT. Protein sequence: CSVEDMGSTGTEAFF.

The CDR3 region is CASSLRYGDTQYF. DNA for the CDR3: TGTGCCAGCAGCTTGAGATACGGAGATACGCAGTATTTT. The chain uses TRBV7-9 and TRBJ2-3; D call uncertain. The V gene's germline CDR1 is SEHNR and CDR2 FQNEAQ (reference sequence). The CDR3 is 13 amino acids. V was cut by 3 bases and J by 5 bases, with 9 bases left in between.

The chain recombines TRBV4-1 with TRBJ1-1; D possibly corresponds to TRBD1 (5 bases). CDR3 length: 11 amino acids. CDR1 MGHRA and CDR2 YSYEKL come from the germline V gene. The V gene lost 4 bases and the J gene lost 7 bases, with 7 bases spanning the gap. The DNA for the CDR3 is TGCGCCAGCAGCCGGGGGGGTGAAGCTTTCTTT. Protein: CASSRGGEAFF.

The rearrangement uses TRBV5-1 and TRBJ1-3; no clear D. The CDR3 loop spans 16 amino acids. The V end lost 2 bases, the J end lost 0 bases, and 12 bases lay between the germline ends. Germline lookup yields CDR1 SGHRS and CDR2 YFSETQ. CDR3 nucleotide sequence: TGCGCCAGCAGCTTTGGGAGGACCAGCTCTGGAAACACCATATATTTT. Its protein product is CASSFGRTSSGNTIYF.

J is TRBJ2-3 and V is TRBV2, with 9 nucleotides matching TRBD2. Trimming removed 2 bases from V and 6 bases from J; junction bases left unmatched: 6. The CDR3 sequence is 15 residues long. Germline values: CDR1 SNHLY, CDR2 FYNNEI. CDR3 loop: CASSERRGRGDTQYF. In DNA form, the CDR3 reads TGTGCCAGCAGTGAACGTCGCGGGAGGGGGGATACGCAGTATTTT.